The next 25 T cell receptor beta chains were all read from a single sample in a study of blood T cell repertoires in COVID-19. The table came from immunoSEQ multiplex PCR; TCRdb's copy has only in-frame clones and leaves some out. This table has under 200,000 clones, about 82% appearing once. Sequences were obtained from peripheral blood. These receptors were taken from a man in his sixties or seventies with active or convalescent COVID-19.

This clone was counted between two and nine times. The rearrangement joins TRBV27 to TRBJ2-7; 10 bases are shared with TRBD1. This CDR3 is built from 16 residues. Trimming removed 5 bases from V and 6 bases from J; junction bases left unmatched: 13. Germline loops: CDR1 MNHEY, CDR2 SMNVEV (reference sequence). Here the CDR3 DNA reads TGTGCCAGCAGTCCGGGACAGGGGCCTCCAAGAGTCGAGCAGTACTTC. Protein product: CASSPGQGPPRVEQYF.

The chain couples TRBV10-3 to TRBJ2-2; 7 nucleotides match TRBD2. J gave up 1 base and V 6 bases, and 11 bases lay outside the gene matches. Germline V CDR1 and CDR2: ENHRY, SYGVKD. The CDR3 is 17 residues long. DNA for the CDR3: TGTGCCATCAGGGGGGGGACGGACTCTAAGAACACCGGGGAGCTGTTTTTT. This encodes CAIRGGTDSKNTGELFF.

This rearrangement joins TRBV14 to TRBJ2-5; D is possibly TRBD1 (6 bases). Per germline, CDR1 SGHDN and CDR2 FVKESK. Trimming took 4 bases from V and 2 from J, leaving 14 bases between them. The CDR3 contains 15 residues. The CDR3 DNA reads TGTGCCAGCAGCCGACTACAGGGTGGGCAAGAGACCCAGTACTTC. As protein: CASSRLQGGQETQYF.

This chain connects TRBV7-2 to TRBJ2-7; possible D gene TRBD2, 5 bases. Germline V CDR1 and CDR2: SGHTA, FQGNSA. There are 14 residues in the CDR3. V was clipped by 6 bases and J by 3 bases, with 15 bases between them. CDR3 in DNA: TGTGCCAGCAGTCTAGCTTTTCAGCACTACGAGCAGTACTTC. Protein: CASSLAFQHYEQYF.

The chain joins TRBV19 to TRBJ2-1, with D hard to call. The V end lost 6 bases, the J end lost 8 bases, and 14 bases lay between the germline ends. Germline lookup yields CDR1 LNHDA and CDR2 SQIVND (reference sequence). This CDR3 is 13 amino acids long. CDR3 nucleotides: TGTGCCAGTAGGAGACCAGACACTCATGAGCAGTTCTTC. Translation gives CASRRPDTHEQFF.

The rearrangement joins TRBV2 to TRBJ2-2, with 8 bases aligning to TRBD1. CDR1 and CDR2 (germline): SNHLY, FYNNEI. The CDR3 covers 14 residues. V was clipped by 7 bases and J by 6 bases; unmatched bases: 7. CDR3 in DNA: TGTGCCAGCAAACAGGGGGATCGGTCCGGGGAGCTGTTTTTT. It encodes CASKQGDRSGELFF.

The V call is TRBV30, the J call TRBJ2-2; TRBD2 might be the D (5 bases). The CDR3 sequence is 16 residues long. Germline V lookup: CDR1 GTSNPN, CDR2 SVGIG (reference sequence). Trimming left V 4 bases short and J 2 bases short, with 17 bases between. The CDR3 protein is CAWKKVATSNTGELFF. The CDR3 DNA sequence: TGTGCCTGGAAGAAGGTAGCGACAAGCAACACCGGGGAGCTGTTTTTT. Complete variable domain (other parts from reference TRBV30 and TRBJ2-2): SQTIHQWPATLVQPVGSPLSLECTVEGTSNPNLYWYRQAAGRGLQLLFYSVGIGQISSEVPQNLSASRPQDRQFILSSKKLLLSDSGFYLCAWKKVATSNTGELFFGEGSRLTVL.

Only a few counts were recorded for this clone. In the same sample, other DNA sequences code for this CDR3. This sequence joins TRBV6-6 and TRBJ2-1, with 14 bases fitting TRBD2. The trim removed 6 bases at V and 8 bases at J, leaving 6 bases unmatched. The CDR3 totals 15 residues. Germline V gene data show CDR1 as MNHNY and CDR2 as SVGAGI (reference sequence). Here the CDR3 DNA reads TGTGCCAGCAGGCCCGGACTAGCGGGAGGCGATGAGCAGTTCTTC. It encodes CASRPGLAGGDEQFF.

The chain couples TRBV7-9 to TRBJ1-2; 9 nucleotides align to TRBD1. Germline V lookup: CDR1 SEHNR, CDR2 FQNEAQ (reference sequence). The CDR3 extends over 16 amino acids. Unmatched junction bases numbered 12, after V lost 5 bases and J lost 5 bases. In nucleotides, the CDR3 is TGTGCCAGCAGCCCTCGGACAGGGGTGATTTTATATGGCTACACCTTC. It specifies CASSPRTGVILYGYTF.

J is TRBJ1-2 and V is TRBV6-5; possible D gene TRBD1, 6 bases. Trimming shortened V by 8 bases and J by 7 bases, and 20 bases separated the two germline ends. Germline V CDR1 and CDR2: MNHEY, SVGAGI. This CDR3 spans 14 amino acids. In DNA form, the CDR3 reads TGTGCCAGCGGGTCCCAGGGGCGCTTAGCTGGCTACACCTTC. It translates to CASGSQGRLAGYTF.

The rearrangement links TRBV9 to TRBJ1-1; possibly TRBD1 for D (6 bases). Trimming cost V 0 bases and J 4 bases, with 10 bases left between them. This CDR3 contains 14 residues. CDR1 SGDLS and CDR2 YYNGEE come from the germline V gene. The CDR3 nucleotides are TGTGCCAGCAGCGTAGCTAGCAGGGGCACTGAAGCTTTCTTT. Protein sequence: CASSVASRGTEAFF.

The chain combines TRBV4-1 with TRBJ1-1, with D unclear. The length of the CDR3 is 15 residues. V was pared by 1 base and J by 2 bases, with 11 bases between. Germline CDR1 and CDR2: MGHRA and YSYEKL. The DNA of the CDR3 is TGCGCCAGCAGCCAAGGACACAGTACTAACACTGAAGCTTTCTTT. Protein sequence: CASSQGHSTNTEAFF.

In the case of this clone: Additional DNA sequences in this sample encode the identical CDR3. The rearrangement uses TRBV12-3 or TRBV12-4 and TRBJ2-7, with D possibly matching TRBD1 (6 bases). The CDR3 totals 13 residues. V was trimmed by 6 bases and J by 3 bases, leaving 12 bases between them. The CDR3 is CASSPTGYYEQYF. As DNA, the CDR3 is TGTGCCAGCAGCCCCACAGGGTACTACGAGCAGTACTTC.

This clone was recorded a few times. The chain uses TRBV7-2 and TRBJ1-5; D not resolved. The V gene's germline CDR1 is SGHTA and CDR2 FQGNSA. The germline V and J ends were trimmed by 5 bases and 0 bases, with 20 bases remaining between them. CDR3 length: 18 residues. As DNA, the CDR3 is TGTGCCAGCAGCCTTGGGCCCGCCAAGGTAGGTAGCAATCAGCCCCAGCATTTT. This encodes CASSLGPAKVGSNQPQHF.

This clone turned up a few times. The chain employs TRBV5-1 and TRBJ2-2, with D possibly matching TRBD2 (6 bases). Trimming left V 0 bases short and J 4 bases short, with 10 bases between. This CDR3 has 15 residues. CDR1 is SGHRS and CDR2 is YFSETQ in the germline V gene. Here the CDR3 reads CASSLGLATTGELFF. CDR3 nucleotide sequence: TGCGCCAGCAGCTTGGGCCTAGCGACCACCGGGGAGCTGTTTTTT.

The CDR3 region has the DNA TGTGCCAGCTCACGACCAGAGGCCCAGGGTGAAAAACTGTTTTTT. This gives the protein CASSRPEAQGEKLFF. The chain is built from TRBV18 and TRBJ1-4, with a weak D call TRBD1 (5 bases). Germline CDR1 KGHSH, CDR2 LQKENI. CDR3 size: 15 residues. The V and J ends lost 4 bases and 7 bases respectively, with 16 bases between them.

This chain joins TRBV30 and TRBJ1-5; tentative D call: TRBD1 (5 bases). The V end lost 3 bases, the J end lost 2 bases, and 8 bases lay between the germline ends. This CDR3 is 13 amino acids long. Per germline, CDR1 GTSNPN and CDR2 SVGIG (reference sequence). CDR3 DNA sequence: TGTGCCTGGAGCAGGGTCGGCAATCAGCCCCAGCATTTT. Its translation is CAWSRVGNQPQHF.

V usage is TRBV2 and J usage is TRBJ2-7; tentatively, D is TRBD1 (6 bases). The CDR3 contains 14 residues. From germline, CDR1 is SNHLY and CDR2 FYNNEI. The V gene lost 3 bases and the J gene lost 2 bases, with 11 bases spanning the gap. The DNA of the CDR3 is TGTGCCAGCAGTGAGGGACACGGACCCTACGAGCAGTACTTC. Translating gives CASSEGHGPYEQYF.

The V call is TRBV5-1, the J call TRBJ1-6; 9 positions agree with TRBD1. The V segment lost 0 bases and the J segment 9 bases; nucleotides outside the gene matches: 1. From germline, CDR1 is SGHRS and CDR2 YFSETQ. The CDR3 has 14 residues. The CDR3 protein is CASSLEQGASPLHF. For the CDR3, the DNA is TGCGCCAGCAGCTTGGAACAGGGGGCTTCACCCCTCCACTTT.

The CDR3 coding sequence is TGTGCCAGCAGCTCACTAGGAGGAAACATTCAGTACTTC. Its protein is CASSSLGGNIQYF. V usage is TRBV13 and J usage is TRBJ2-4; the D gene is possibly TRBD2 (5 bases). CDR1 and CDR2 from the germline V gene are PRHDT and FYEKMQ (reference sequence). The ends were cut back, 4 bases at V and 6 bases at J, with 10 bases in the middle. The CDR3 is made up of 13 amino acids.

This rearrangement joins TRBV18 to TRBJ2-3; 7 bases are shared with TRBD2. Germline V lookup: CDR1 KGHSH, CDR2 LQKENI. There are 16 residues in the CDR3. V lost 7 bases to trimming and J lost 3 bases; unmatched junction nucleotides: 13. DNA for the CDR3: TGTGCCAGCTTCCCTATAGGGAGCGGGATGACAGATACGCAGTATTTT. Its protein product is CASFPIGSGMTDTQYF.

The V gene is TRBV30, the J gene TRBJ1-6; 8 bases agree with TRBD1. The CDR3 sequence is 13 residues long. Germline CDR1 GTSNPN, CDR2 SVGIG (reference sequence). J gave up 8 bases and V 7 bases, and 7 bases lay outside the gene matches. The CDR3: CASRQGFYSPLHF. The CDR3 nucleotides are TGTGCCTCCAGACAGGGGTTTTATTCACCCCTCCACTTT.

About this clone itself: Other DNA variants within this sample encode the same CDR3. The chain recombines TRBV5-1 with TRBJ2-5; 8 positions agree with TRBD1. The germline gives CDR1 SGHRS, CDR2 YFSETQ. V shed 0 bases, J shed 5 bases, and the junction held 0 bases outside the gene matches. The CDR3 contains 13 residues. CDR3 protein: CASSLGQGETQYF. The CDR3 DNA sequence: TGCGCCAGCAGCTTGGGACAGGGGGAGACCCAGTACTTC.

The chain joins TRBV3-1 (or the pseudogene TRBV3-2) to TRBJ1-6, with 9 nucleotides matching TRBD1. The CDR3 spans 15 residues. In germline, CDR1 is LGHDT, CDR2 YNNKEL (reference sequence). V shed 5 bases and J 7 bases; nucleotides not matched to a gene: 6. The DNA for the CDR3 is TGTGCCAGCAGCTACGGGACAGGGACAAATTCACCCCTCCACTTT. It is translated as CASSYGTGTNSPLHF.

CDR3 protein: CAWSMIAGGRETQYF. DNA for the CDR3: TGTGCCTGGAGTATGATAGCGGGGGGTCGAGAGACCCAGTACTTC. V usage is TRBV30 and J usage is TRBJ2-5; the match to TRBD2 covers 10 bases. CDR3 size: 15 residues. Germline V lookup: CDR1 GTSNPN, CDR2 SVGIG (reference sequence). The V segment lost 2 bases and the J segment 4 bases; nucleotides outside the gene matches: 7.